This paragraph covers one T cell receptor beta chain sequence. This specimen comes from a study of control samples from healthy donors and cancer patients. CDR1 is LNHDA, CDR2 SQIVND, per germline (reference sequence). Between the trimmed V and J ends, which lost 3 bases and 6 bases, there was a span of 14 bases. This CDR3 region has 15 residues. TCRdb keeps only in-frame clones here, not all; method: immunoSEQ multiplex PCR. Of roughly 140,000 clones in the sample, roughly 89% were seen once. The V gene is TRBV19, the J gene TRBJ2-2, with D maybe TRBD2 (6 bases). Source material: blood. The receptor was derived from a man between 25 and 39 years old in good health. CDR3 coding DNA: TGTGCCAGTAGTATGTGGACTACCTATCCCGGGGAGCTGTTTTTT. Protein sequence: CASSMWTTYPGELFF.